A single sample is the source of the 5 T cell receptor beta chains below, sequenced in a study of identical twins. TCRdb passed the 5' RACE reads through MiXCR, listing each CDR3 protein once. The sample lists some 660,000 distinct CDR3 sequences, 8% to 9% occurring once. These data also featured in a second study, about yellow fever vaccine responses in identical twins.

Sequencing was done on a sample of PBMCs. The receptors were gathered from a woman between 18 and 30 years old in good health.

This rearrangement joins TRBV6-2 or TRBV6-3 to TRBJ2-3; D unclear. V was cut by 0 bases and J by 4 bases, with 8 bases left in between. The germline gives CDR1 MNHEY, CDR2 SVGEGT. There are 14 residues in the CDR3. CDR3: CASSYSDKSDTQYF. The CDR3 DNA sequence: TGTGCCAGCAGTTACTCCGACAAGTCAGATACGCAGTATTTT.

The chain links TRBV7-9 to TRBJ2-7; D possibly corresponds to TRBD2 (6 bases). The ends were cut back, 1 base at V and 1 base at J, with 17 bases in the middle. The germline CDR1 and CDR2 sequences are SEHNR and FQNEAQ (reference sequence). The CDR3 covers 17 residues. For the CDR3, the DNA is TGTGCCAGCAGCTTAGGGCGGGATTGGACCGAATCCTACGAGCAGTACTTC. This codes for CASSLGRDWTESYEQYF. The full variable domain, rest sourced from reference TRBV7-9 and TRBJ2-7, is DTGVSQNPRHKITKRGQNVTFRCDPISEHNRLYWYRQTLGQGPEFLTYFQNEAQLEKSRLLSDRFSAERPKGSFSTLEIQRTEQGDSAMYLCASSLGRDWTESYEQYFGPGTRLTVT.

This clonotype was seen many times. The chain uses TRBV13 and TRBJ2-3; 14 positions match TRBD2. The CDR3 covers 17 residues. Germline lookup yields CDR1 PRHDT and CDR2 FYEKMQ (reference sequence). V dropped 4 bases and J dropped 4; count of bases not matched to a gene: 7. CDR3 coding DNA: TGTGCCAGCAGCTCAGAGGGACTAGCGGGGGCGGCAGATACGCAGTATTTT. Protein: CASSSEGLAGAADTQYF.

The table lists this clonotype with many counts. The chain links TRBV12-3 or TRBV12-4 to TRBJ2-5; the match to TRBD2 covers 11 bases. The ends lost 5 bases at V and 4 bases at J; junction bases unmatched: 3. This CDR3 region has 14 residues. This CDR3 is CASSLTSGRETQYF. The CDR3 region has the DNA TGTGCCAGCAGTCTTACTAGCGGGAGAGAGACCCAGTACTTC.

This clonotype was picked up a small number of times. The chain combines TRBV30 with TRBJ2-3, with D maybe TRBD2 (5 bases). The CDR3 length is 14 residues. Germline CDR1 reads GTSNPN; CDR2 reads SVGIG (reference sequence). The V end was cut by 0 bases, the J end by 3 bases, with 10 bases between. CDR3: CAWSVRRRTDTQYF. CDR3 bases: TGTGCCTGGAGTGTACGACGGAGGACAGATACGCAGTATTTT.